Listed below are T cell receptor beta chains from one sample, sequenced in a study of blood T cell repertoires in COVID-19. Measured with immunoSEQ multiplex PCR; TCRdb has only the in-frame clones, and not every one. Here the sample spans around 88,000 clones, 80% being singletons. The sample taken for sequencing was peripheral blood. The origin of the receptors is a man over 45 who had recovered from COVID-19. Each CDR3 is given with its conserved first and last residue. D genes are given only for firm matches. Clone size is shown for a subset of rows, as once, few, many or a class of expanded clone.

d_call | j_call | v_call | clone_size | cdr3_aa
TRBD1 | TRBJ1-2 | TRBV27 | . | CASRLRQGASGYTF
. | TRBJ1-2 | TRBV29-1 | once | CSVEYREGYGYTF
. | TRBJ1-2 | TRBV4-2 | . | CASSQGGNYGYTF
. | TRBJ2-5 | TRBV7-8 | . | CASNRGYTFPGETQYF
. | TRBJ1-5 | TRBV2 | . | CASSPDRSNQPQHF
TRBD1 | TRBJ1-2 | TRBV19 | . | CASRRQGARDGYTF
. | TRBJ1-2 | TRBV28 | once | CASSLAGRPYTF
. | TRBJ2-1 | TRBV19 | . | CASSAYRDTRDEQFF
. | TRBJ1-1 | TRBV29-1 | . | CSVLQGTNTEAFF
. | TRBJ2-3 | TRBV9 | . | CASSPLLTGLSDTQYF
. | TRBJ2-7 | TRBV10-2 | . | CASSKESHEQYF
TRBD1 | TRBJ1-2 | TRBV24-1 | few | CATSDSGQGAYYGYTF
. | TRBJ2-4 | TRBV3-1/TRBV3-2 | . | CASSRPGLAKNIQYF
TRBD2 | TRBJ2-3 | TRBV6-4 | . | CASSKGLAATDTQYF
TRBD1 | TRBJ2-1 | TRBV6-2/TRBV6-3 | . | CASSSGQSSYNEQFF
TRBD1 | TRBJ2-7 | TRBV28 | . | CASSGTGSYEQYF
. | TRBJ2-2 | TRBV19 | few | CASSQAGELFF
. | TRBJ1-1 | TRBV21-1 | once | CASSKDRGHKNTEAFF
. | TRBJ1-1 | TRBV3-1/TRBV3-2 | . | CASSQGSGEAFF
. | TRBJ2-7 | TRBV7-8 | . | CASSLWGSSYEQYF
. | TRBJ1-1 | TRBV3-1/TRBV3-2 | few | CASSHARNTEAFF
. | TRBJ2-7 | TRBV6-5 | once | CASSYPGRGYEQYF
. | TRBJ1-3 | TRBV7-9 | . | CASSQQEDTIYF
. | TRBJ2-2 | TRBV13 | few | CASSSQGRPGGELFF
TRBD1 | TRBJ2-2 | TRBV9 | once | CASSVRTGVSSGELFF
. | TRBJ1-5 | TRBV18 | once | CASSPSLNQPQHF
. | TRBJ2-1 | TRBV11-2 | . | CASSLGQYNEQFF
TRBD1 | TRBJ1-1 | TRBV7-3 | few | CASSSYGQDEAFF